A single sample is the source of the 14 T cell receptor beta chains below, sequenced in a study of T cells in Graves' hyperthyroidism and ophthalmopathy. It was RNA transcripts that yielded the amplified TCR beta CDR3 regions. Primed by the HTBI set, a first-round RT-PCR was run on the TCR CDR3. MiXCR, applied by TCRdb to the multiplex PCR reads, yields one record per CDR3 protein. Among about 520,000 distinct CDR3 sequences listed, around a quarter were seen once. Source material: blood. The receptor source for this set is a woman in her twenties or thirties with Graves' ophthalmopathy.

The sample holds many counts of this clonotype. The rearrangement links TRBV7-2 to TRBJ1-5; D may be TRBD1 (5 bases). V was shortened by 0 bases and J by 5 bases, with 11 bases between the two germline ends. Germline V CDR1 and CDR2: SGHTA, FQGNSA. The CDR3 loop spans 15 amino acids. Here the CDR3 reads CASSLAWGLYQPQHF. DNA for the CDR3: TGTGCCAGCAGCTTAGCTTGGGGGTTATATCAGCCCCAGCATTTT. The whole variable domain, filled in from reference TRBV7-2 and TRBJ1-5, reads GAGVSQSPSNKVTEKGKDVELRCDPISGHTALYWYRQSLGQGLEFLIYFQGNSAPDKSGLPSDRFSAERTGGSVSTLTIQRTQQEDSAVYLCASSLAWGLYQPQHFGDGTRLSIL.

This sequence joins TRBV18 and TRBJ1-1; D is unclear. The CDR3 is 12 amino acids. The germline V and J ends were trimmed by 3 bases and 4 bases, with 6 bases remaining between them. CDR1 and CDR2 (germline): KGHSH, LQKENI. CDR3 amino acids: CASSPQRTEAFF. For the CDR3, the DNA is TGTGCCAGCTCACCCCAGCGCACTGAAGCTTTCTTT.

The chain combines TRBV12-3 or TRBV12-4 with TRBJ1-1; D possibly corresponds to TRBD1 (5 bases). The CDR3 has 16 residues. V was clipped by 7 bases and J by 1 base, with 19 bases between them. Written as DNA, the CDR3 is TGTGCCAGCAAACACGCCCCCGGGCAGGGGAACACTGAAGCTTTCTTT. This translates into CASKHAPGQGNTEAFF.

V is TRBV7-2 and J is TRBJ2-5, with 9 bases that match TRBD2. The CDR3 runs to 16 residues. With V trimmed by 3 bases and J by 6 bases, 11 bases remained unmatched. The germline V gene has CDR1 SGHTA and CDR2 FQGNSA. The CDR3 reads CASSFGAGGLEKTQYF. The CDR3 DNA sequence: TGTGCCAGCAGCTTTGGGGCGGGGGGGCTTGAGAAGACCCAGTACTTC. Complete variable domain (other parts from reference TRBV7-2 and TRBJ2-5): GAGVSQSPSNKVTEKGKDVELRCDPISGHTALYWYRQSLGQGLEFLIYFQGNSAPDKSGLPSDRFSAERTGGSVSTLTIQRTQQEDSAVYLCASSFGAGGLEKTQYFGPGTRLLVL.

At least ten counts were recorded for this clonotype. The chain recombines TRBV27 with TRBJ2-5; 9 bases map to TRBD2. This CDR3 is 16 amino acids long. The germline CDR1 and CDR2 sequences are MNHEY and SMNVEV (reference sequence). The J segment lost 0 bases and the V segment lost 3 bases, leaving 5 bases of the junction unmatched. CDR3 nucleotides: TGTGCCAGCAGTTTCTCAGCGGGGGGAAACCAAGAGACCCAGTACTTC. Residues: CASSFSAGGNQETQYF.

This clonotype turned up a few times. The chain carries TRBV15 and TRBJ1-1, with unresolved D. Germline V gene sequence: CDR1 LNHNV, CDR2 YYDKDF (reference sequence). V was trimmed by 4 bases and J by 3 bases, leaving 9 bases between them. The CDR3 covers 13 residues. Here the CDR3 reads CATSNDGYTEAFF. For the CDR3, the DNA is TGTGCCACCAGCAATGACGGGTACACTGAAGCTTTCTTT.

The CDR3 DNA reads TGTGCCAGCAGCCCATTTCCGGGACGGGGAACAGAGACCCAGTACTTC. It is translated as CASSPFPGRGTETQYF. The chain employs TRBV28 and TRBJ2-5; tentatively, D is TRBD1 or TRBD2 (5 bases each). Germline V gives CDR1 MDHEN, CDR2 SYDVKM. Trimming left V 6 bases short and J 4 bases short, with 21 bases between. This CDR3 comprises 16 residues.

In this sample, this clonotype turned up a few times. The chain couples TRBV6-2 or TRBV6-3 to TRBJ2-7, with 8 positions matching TRBD2. The V segment lost 2 bases and the J segment 2 bases; nucleotides outside the gene matches: 5. This CDR3 contains 15 residues. The germline V gene has CDR1 MNHEY and CDR2 SVGEGT. CDR3 amino acids: CASSYGQRGTYEQYF. The DNA for the CDR3 is TGTGCCAGCAGTTACGGCCAGCGGGGGACCTACGAGCAGTACTTC.

This clonotype was counted ten times or more. The chain links TRBV28 to TRBJ2-7; D remains unclear. CDR3 size: 13 residues. CDR1 is MDHEN and CDR2 is SYDVKM in the germline V gene. The V end lost 5 bases, the J end lost 4 bases, and 12 bases lay between the germline ends. The CDR3 nucleotides read TGTGCCAGCAGTAGGCAAAATGGGTACGAGCAGTACTTC. As protein: CASSRQNGYEQYF.

The CDR3 is CASSPNTNYGYTF. The CDR3 DNA follows: TGTGCCAGCAGCCCGAACACTAACTATGGCTACACCTTC. The V call is TRBV28, the J call TRBJ1-2; D ambiguous. Looked up from germline, CDR1 is MDHEN and CDR2 is SYDVKM. There are 13 residues in the CDR3. Trimming took off 6 bases at V and 0 bases at J, with 8 bases between the two ends.

This clonotype occurred many times. This sequence joins TRBV6-1 and TRBJ1-5; TRBD1 agrees at 7 bases. Germline V gene sequence: CDR1 MNHNS, CDR2 SASEGT. V shed 6 bases and J 5 bases; nucleotides not matched to a gene: 4. This CDR3 contains 13 residues. CDR3 sequence reads: CASRGQSYQPQHF. CDR3 sequence (DNA): TGTGCCAGCAGGGGACAGTCCTATCAGCCCCAGCATTTT.

This clonotype appeared many times. This sequence joins TRBV27 and TRBJ1-1, with D maybe TRBD1 (5 bases). With 7 bases removed from V and 3 bases from J, the gap between germline ends came to 15 bases. The CDR3 has 14 residues. CDR1 is MNHEY and CDR2 is SMNVEV in the germline V gene (reference sequence). The CDR3 sequence: CASILWGDHTEAFF. For the CDR3, the DNA is TGTGCCAGCATCCTCTGGGGGGACCACACTGAAGCTTTCTTT.

The chain has TRBV6-5 and TRBJ2-5; TRBD1 might be the D (5 bases). With 9 bases removed from V and 4 bases from J, the gap between germline ends came to 12 bases. The CDR3 extends over 12 amino acids. Germline assignment: CDR1 MNHEY and CDR2 SVGAGI. The CDR3 here is CASTGQTETQYF. The CDR3 DNA reads TGTGCCAGTACAGGTCAGACAGAGACCCAGTACTTC.

J is TRBJ2-5 and V is TRBV5-6; D is ambiguous. V was shortened by 3 bases and J by 0 bases, with 6 bases between the two germline ends. Germline V CDR1 and CDR2: SGHDT, YYEEEE. The CDR3 loop spans 13 amino acids. The CDR3 coding sequence is TGTGCCAGCAGCTACCTGTACCAAGAGACCCAGTACTTC. As protein: CASSYLYQETQYF.